This T cell receptor beta chain was found in a study of CD8+ T cells in alopecia areata. The CDR3 has 15 residues. V shed 3 bases and J shed 2 bases, with 14 bases lying between them. Per germline, CDR1 MNHNS and CDR2 SASEGT. RNA, once extracted, was reverse transcribed into cDNA for use as the sequencing template. Assay used: immunoSEQ multiplex PCR; TCRdb lists only in-frame clones, some missing. The data contain 150,000 to 200,000 clones, about 60% of them singletons. PBMCs served as the source from which CD4+ and CD8+ T cells were sorted. V and J are TRBV6-1 and TRBJ2-7; D might be TRBD1 or TRBD2, each matching 5 bases. Sequencing was done on a sample of CD4+ T cells sorted from blood. The clonotype originates from a human donor in good health. In nucleotides, the CDR3 is TGTGCCAGCAGTGAGGCCTCGGGACCCACCTACGAGCAGTACTTC. It codes for CASSEASGPTYEQYF.